This entry lists 18 T cell receptor beta chains sequenced from one sample in a study of T cells expressing NK-cell markers. TCRdb re-called the 5' RACE reads and catalogs CDR3 proteins one per entry, DNA excluded. This sample's table reports about 180,000 distinct CDR3 sequences. The sequenced sample consisted of blood T cells: a sorted CD56 or NKG2C T cell subset, CD4+ or CD8+ T cells, or bulk PBMC T cells (not recorded which). Receptor source: a woman between 18 and 70 years old in good health.

The chain employs TRBV18 and TRBJ2-7; TCRdb designates TRBD2, a call that cannot be tested without DNA. The CDR3 is 16 amino acids. Germline assignment: CDR1 KGHSH and CDR2 LQKENI. The CDR3 sequence: CASSPQRGLSSYEQYF.

V and J are TRBV20-1 and TRBJ2-1; without DNA, the TCRdb call of TRBD2 cannot be checked. The CDR3 covers 18 residues. CDR1 DFQATT and CDR2 SNEGSKA come from the germline V gene (reference sequence). The CDR3 protein is CSARDYRSTSGSYSEQFF.

The chain joins TRBV5-1 to TRBJ1-6. The CDR3 covers 16 residues. Germline V gene data show CDR1 as SGHRS and CDR2 as YFSETQ. The CDR3 reads CASSLVGTSYNSPLHF.

The CDR3 sequence is CASSVPGVETQYF. V gene TRBV11-2 combines with J gene TRBJ2-5; TCRdb returns TRBD1, unconfirmable since there is no DNA. Germline V lookup: CDR1 SGHAT, CDR2 FQNNGV. CDR3 length: 13 residues.

CDR3 sequence: CASSQHRDLGSPLHF. V usage is TRBV5-1 and J usage is TRBJ1-6. This CDR3 has 15 amino acids. Per germline, CDR1 SGHRS and CDR2 YFSETQ. The full variable domain, with the rest looked up from reference TRBV5-1 and TRBJ1-6, is KAGVTQTPRYLIKTRGQQVTLSCSPISGHRSVSWYQQTPGQGLQFLFEYFSETQRNKGNFPGRFSGRQFSNSRSEMNVSTLELGDSALYLCASSQHRDLGSPLHFGNGTRLTVT.

V and J are TRBV19 and TRBJ1-2. The CDR3 length is 13 residues. In germline, CDR1 is LNHDA, CDR2 SQIVND (reference sequence). CDR3: CASSMNTDYGYTF.

V gene TRBV10-3 combines with J gene TRBJ2-6; TCRdb proposes TRBD1, but this gene call is untestable without DNA. The CDR3 is 16 residues long. CDR1 ENHRY and CDR2 SYGVKD come from the germline V gene. The CDR3 spells CAIRAGVISGANVLTF.

The chain recombines TRBV7-3 with TRBJ1-2; TCRdb reports TRBD1, a call that lacks DNA to check it against. CDR1 and CDR2 from the germline V gene are SGHTA and FQGTGA. CDR3 length: 14 amino acids. CDR3 sequence: CASSFGQGEGGYTF.

The CDR3 protein is CASSQSGGKETQYF. V and J are TRBV3-1 and TRBJ2-5; TCRdb lists TRBD1, though no DNA is available to test this call. This CDR3 is built from 14 residues. CDR1 and CDR2 from the germline V gene are LGHDT and YNNKEL (reference sequence).

The rearrangement uses TRBV20-1 and TRBJ2-3; TCRdb selects TRBD1, and the lack of DNA leaves this call unchecked. Looked up from germline, CDR1 is DFQATT and CDR2 is SNEGSKA (reference sequence). This CDR3 has 16 residues. The CDR3 protein is CSARARGRSGADTQYF.

V and J are TRBV4-1 and TRBJ2-7; the TCRdb D gene call, TRBD2, has no DNA to confirm it. Germline values: CDR1 MGHRA, CDR2 YSYEKL. The CDR3 length is 19 residues. This CDR3 is CASSQEKGLAGDYSYEQYF.

The CDR3 sequence: CASSLVGHQQETQYF. The chain recombines TRBV5-1 with TRBJ2-5; the D call of TRBD1 rests on TCRdb alone, since no DNA is present to check it. The CDR3 totals 15 residues. The V gene's germline CDR1 is SGHRS and CDR2 YFSETQ.

The rearrangement uses TRBV2 and TRBJ2-2. Per germline, CDR1 SNHLY and CDR2 FYNNEI. The CDR3 runs 15 residues. The CDR3 reads CASTKDRANTGELFF.

The chain is built from TRBV5-1 and TRBJ2-7; TCRdb reports TRBD2, a call that lacks DNA to check it against. The length of the CDR3 is 11 residues. Germline V lookup: CDR1 SGHRS, CDR2 YFSETQ. The CDR3 loop reads CASSDEGEQYF.

This chain uses TRBV3-1 with TRBJ1-3. This CDR3 region has 17 residues. In germline, CDR1 is LGHDT, CDR2 YNNKEL (reference sequence). The CDR3 is CASSHGIWAASGNTIYF.

The chain couples TRBV9 to TRBJ2-1; TCRdb gives TRBD2 as the D gene, but with no DNA this cannot be confirmed. The CDR3 is 15 residues long. Per the germline V gene, CDR1 is SGDLS and CDR2 is YYNGEE. The CDR3 is CASSTRTSEDNEQFF.

The chain is built from TRBV24-1 and TRBJ2-1; TCRdb names TRBD2, which stays unverified in the absence of DNA. Germline loops: CDR1 KGHDR, CDR2 SFDVKD. The CDR3 spans 16 residues. CDR3 protein: CATSDHLADSYNEQFF.

V and J are TRBV30 and TRBJ1-1; TCRdb's D gene call, TRBD1, goes unchecked for lack of DNA. Germline V gene data show CDR1 as GTSNPN and CDR2 as SVGIG (reference sequence). The CDR3 runs to 14 residues. The CDR3 sequence: CAWNPGPTNTEAFF. The entire variable domain, with the rest obtained from reference TRBV30 and TRBJ1-1, is as follows: SQTIHQWPATLVQPVGSPLSLECTVEGTSNPNLYWYRQAAGRGLQLLFYSVGIGQISSEVPQNLSASRPQDRQFILSSKKLLLSDSGFYLCAWNPGPTNTEAFFGQGTRLTVV.